The clone carrying this TCR beta chain was seen many times. This specimen belongs to a study of T-cell reconstitution after alpha-beta-depleted transplantation in children. Using unique molecular identifiers, the investigators prepared the TCRbeta library. TCRdb reprocessed the PCR reads with MiXCR, giving one entry per CDR3 protein. Among 300,000 to 400,000 distinct CDR3 sequences, 13% were seen once, and the ten largest hold around 4.5%. The receptor comes from a human donor who donated a stem cell graft to a child with Fanconi anemia. The material was PBMCs, obtained from the stem cell graft.

The DNA for the CDR3 is TGTGCCAGCAGTTTTGGCGGGGTGGGTCAGCCCCAGCATTTT. Translation: CASSFGGVGQPQHF. The V gene is TRBV28, the J gene TRBJ1-5; D is undetermined. There are 14 residues in the CDR3. V was shortened by 3 bases and J by 6 bases, with 12 bases between the two germline ends. CDR1 MDHEN and CDR2 SYDVKM come from the germline V gene. Full variable domain (remainder filled in from reference TRBV28 and TRBJ1-5): DVKVTQSSRYLVKRTGEKVFLECVQDMDHENMFWYRQDPGLGLRLIYFSYDVKMKEKGDIPEGYSVSREKKERFSLILESASTNQTSMYLCASSFGGVGQPQHFGDGTRLSIL.